These 8 T cell receptor beta chains originate from one sample sequenced in a study of cytomegalovirus exposure and HLA in healthy donors. In the PCR, 60 Vbeta and 13 Jbeta primers were used. TCRdb's table, derived via immunoSEQ multiplex PCR, lists solely in-frame clones and lacks some. The sample lists 95,000 to 150,000 clones, about 84% occurring once. Sequencing was done on a sample of PBMCs. These receptors came from a man aged 40-49 years in good health and CMV-seronegative.

This chain links TRBV30 with TRBJ2-2, with TRBD2 identical over 7 bases. The length of the CDR3 is 17 residues. Germline CDR1 and CDR2: GTSNPN and SVGIG (reference sequence). V lost 4 bases and J lost 5; bases outside the gene matches: 16. Here the CDR3 DNA reads TGTGCCTGGACGGGGGGAACCTCAGGGTTACGAACCGGGGAGCTGTTTTTT. Its protein is CAWTGGTSGLRTGELFF.

The rearrangement links TRBV4-1 to TRBJ2-7, with TRBD1 matching 9 bases. Germline loops: CDR1 MGHRA, CDR2 YSYEKL. The CDR3 is 18 residues long. Trimming removed 4 bases from V and 3 bases from J; junction bases left unmatched: 16. CDR3 DNA sequence: TGCGCCAGCAGCCTCTCCCGGCATGGTGGGACAGGGAACTACGAGCAGTACTTC. Protein sequence: CASSLSRHGGTGNYEQYF.

The chain joins TRBV4-3 to TRBJ2-5, with 8 bases lining up with TRBD2. The V segment lost 1 base and the J segment 5 bases; nucleotides outside the gene matches: 6. The CDR3 contains 15 residues. Germline V gene lookup returns CDR1 LGHNA and CDR2 YSLEER. CDR3 amino acids: CASSQGAGGRETQYF. CDR3 nucleotides: TGCGCCAGCAGCCAAGGCGCGGGGGGCCGTGAGACCCAGTACTTC.

This clone was detected once. One junction end disagrees with the germline gene, perhaps due to a read error. V and J are TRBV7-9 and TRBJ1-2, with 8 bases aligning to TRBD1. Germline values: CDR1 SEHNR, CDR2 FQNEAQ (reference sequence). This CDR3 contains 15 residues. CDR3 region: CSSSVDRGSNYGYTF. The DNA for the CDR3 is TGTTCCAGCAGCGTTGACAGGGGTTCTAACTATGGCTACACCTTC.

The chain is built from TRBV4-1 and TRBJ1-1; D might be TRBD1 (5 bases). The CDR3 has 14 residues. Per the germline V gene, CDR1 is MGHRA and CDR2 is YSYEKL. Trimming took 0 bases from V and 11 from J, leaving 16 bases between them. The CDR3 DNA sequence: TGCGCCAGCAGCCAAGACCCCGGACATCTACTGGCTTTCTTT. Translating gives CASSQDPGHLLAFF.

The chain is built from TRBV7-6 and TRBJ2-7; the match to TRBD2 covers 7 bases. CDR3 size: 13 residues. J was trimmed by 6 bases and V by 1 base; bases with no gene match: 3. Germline V CDR1 and CDR2: SGHVS, FNYEAQ. In nucleotides, the CDR3 is TGTGCCAGCAGCTTAGGAGGGGAGGGCGAGCAGTACTTC. Protein product: CASSLGGEGEQYF.

The genes are TRBV19 and TRBJ1-3; 7 nucleotides match TRBD1. This CDR3 region has 16 residues. With 4 bases clipped from V and 0 bases from J, the junction kept 6 bases outside the gene matches. Germline CDR1 LNHDA, CDR2 SQIVND (reference sequence). This CDR3 is CASSRTRTGSGNTIYF. For the CDR3, the DNA is TGTGCCAGTAGTAGGACACGGACAGGCTCTGGAAACACCATATATTTT.

The chain employs TRBV7-9 and TRBJ1-1; D not certain. Trimming removed 3 bases at V and 4 bases at J, with 3 bases between. Germline loops: CDR1 SEHNR, CDR2 FQNEAQ (reference sequence). CDR3 length equals 11 residues. DNA for the CDR3: TGTGCCAGCAGCTTCATCACTGAAGCTTTCTTT. This sequence encodes CASSFITEAFF.